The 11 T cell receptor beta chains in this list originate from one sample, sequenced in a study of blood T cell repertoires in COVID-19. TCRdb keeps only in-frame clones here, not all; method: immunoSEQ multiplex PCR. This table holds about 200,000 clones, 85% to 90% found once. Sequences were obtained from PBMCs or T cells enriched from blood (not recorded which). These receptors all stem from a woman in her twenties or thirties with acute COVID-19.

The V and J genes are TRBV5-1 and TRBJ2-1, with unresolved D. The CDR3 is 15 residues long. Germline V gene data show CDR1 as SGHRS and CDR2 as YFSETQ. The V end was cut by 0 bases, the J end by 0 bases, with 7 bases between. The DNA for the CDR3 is TGCGCCAGCAGCTTGGACGCGAGCTCCTACAATGAGCAGTTCTTC. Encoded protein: CASSLDASSYNEQFF.

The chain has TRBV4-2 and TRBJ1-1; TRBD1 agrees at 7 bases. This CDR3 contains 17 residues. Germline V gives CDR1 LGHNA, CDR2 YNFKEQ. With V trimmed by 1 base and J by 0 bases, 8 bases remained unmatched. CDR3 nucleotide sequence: TGTGCCAGCAGCCAAGTGACAGGGCTGCTTATGAACACTGAAGCTTTCTTT. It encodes CASSQVTGLLMNTEAFF.

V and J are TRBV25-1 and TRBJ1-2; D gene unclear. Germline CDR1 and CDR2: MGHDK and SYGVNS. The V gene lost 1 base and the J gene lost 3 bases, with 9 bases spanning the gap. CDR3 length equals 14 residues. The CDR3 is CASSEFPGDYGYTF. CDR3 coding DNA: TGTGCCAGCAGTGAATTTCCCGGTGACTATGGCTACACCTTC.

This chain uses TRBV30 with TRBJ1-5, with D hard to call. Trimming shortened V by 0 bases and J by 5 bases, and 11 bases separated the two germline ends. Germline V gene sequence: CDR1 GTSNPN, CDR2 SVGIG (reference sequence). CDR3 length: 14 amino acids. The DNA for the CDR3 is TGTGCCTGGAGTGTAGCGATGATACATCAGCCCCAGCATTTT. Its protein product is CAWSVAMIHQPQHF.

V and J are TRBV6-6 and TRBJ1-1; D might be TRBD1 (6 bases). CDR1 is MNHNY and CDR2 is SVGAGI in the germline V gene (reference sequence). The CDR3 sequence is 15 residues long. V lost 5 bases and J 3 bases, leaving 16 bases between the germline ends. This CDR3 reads CASSAQTTGDTEAFF. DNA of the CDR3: TGTGCCAGCAGTGCCCAGACGACAGGAGACACTGAAGCTTTCTTT.

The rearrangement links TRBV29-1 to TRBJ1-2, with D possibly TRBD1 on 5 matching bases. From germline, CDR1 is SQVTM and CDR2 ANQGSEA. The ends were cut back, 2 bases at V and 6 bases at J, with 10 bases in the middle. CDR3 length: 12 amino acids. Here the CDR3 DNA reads TGCAGCGTTGAAAGGAAAGGGGATGGCTACACCTTC. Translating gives CSVERKGDGYTF.

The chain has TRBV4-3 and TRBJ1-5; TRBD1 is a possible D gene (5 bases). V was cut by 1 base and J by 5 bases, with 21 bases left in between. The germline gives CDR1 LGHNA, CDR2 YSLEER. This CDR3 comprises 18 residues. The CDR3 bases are TGCGCCAGCAGCCAAGGTATCCCCGACAGTCTCAGTGATCAGCCCCAGCATTTT. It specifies CASSQGIPDSLSDQPQHF.

This chain's CDR3 is CASSYSRGGSYEQYF. The CDR3 nucleotides read TGTGCCAGCAGTTACTCCAGAGGGGGTAGCTACGAGCAGTACTTC. The chain couples TRBV6-5 to TRBJ2-7; D may be TRBD1 (6 bases). CDR3 length equals 15 residues. With 0 bases removed from V and 3 bases from J, the gap between germline ends came to 12 bases. Germline values: CDR1 MNHEY, CDR2 SVGAGI.

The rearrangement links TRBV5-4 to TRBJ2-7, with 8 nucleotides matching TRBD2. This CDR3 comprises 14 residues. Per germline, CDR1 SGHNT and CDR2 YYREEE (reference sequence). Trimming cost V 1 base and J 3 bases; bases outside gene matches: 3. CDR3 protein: CASSLMGLGYEQYF. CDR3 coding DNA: TGTGCCAGCAGCTTGATGGGACTAGGCTACGAGCAGTACTTC.

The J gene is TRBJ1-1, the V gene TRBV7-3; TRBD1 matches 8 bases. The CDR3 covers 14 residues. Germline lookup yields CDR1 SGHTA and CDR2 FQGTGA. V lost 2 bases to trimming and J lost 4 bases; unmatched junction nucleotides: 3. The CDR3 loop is CASSLVTGGTEAFF. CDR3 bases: TGTGCCAGCAGCTTAGTCACAGGGGGCACTGAAGCTTTCTTT. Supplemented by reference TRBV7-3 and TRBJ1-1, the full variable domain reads GAGVSQTPSNKVTEKGKYVELRCDPISGHTALYWYRQSLGQGPEFLIYFQGTGAADDSGLPNDRFFAVRPEGSVSTLKIQRTERGDSAVYLCASSLVTGGTEAFFGQGTRLTVV.

CDR3 amino acids: CASSQDQNNYGYTF. CDR3 nucleotide sequence: TGCGCCAGCAGCCAAGATCAGAACAACTATGGCTACACCTTC. The V and J genes are TRBV4-3 and TRBJ1-2; no definite D call. The CDR3 runs to 14 residues. In germline, CDR1 is LGHNA, CDR2 YSLEER. V lost 0 bases and J lost 2, with 7 bases in between.